This entry is about one T cell receptor beta chain. Its specificity is unknown. Germline lookup yields CDR1 SGHTA and CDR2 FQGNSA. CDR3 size: 15 residues. V lost 2 bases and J 3 bases, leaving 13 bases between the germline ends. 13 Jbeta primers and 60 Vbeta primers were used for the PCR. Only in-frame clones appear in the TCRdb table, and some are missing; sequencing was by immunoSEQ multiplex PCR. The ten top clones account for approximately 0.98%, within a sample of fewer than 250,000 clones. This record belongs to a study of cytomegalovirus exposure and HLA in healthy donors. Findings of the study overall: A later analysis linked a missense DCLRE1C variant to TCR beta V- and J-gene trimming. Despite most TCR sequences being rare, some public TCRs occurred in many donors. Rates of TCR association differed by HLA locus in a later analysis, with DRB1 highest and HLA-C lowest. High sensitivity and specificity were reportedly achieved when the classifier diagnosed cytomegalovirus status.

This chain connects TRBV7-2 to TRBJ1-1, with D possibly matching TRBD1 (5 bases). This TCR came from a woman in her twenties or thirties in good health and CMV-seropositive. Sequencing used PBMCs. CDR3 protein: CASSLRGGLYTEAFF. The CDR3 DNA reads TGTGCCAGCAGCTTAAGGGGTGGACTATACACTGAAGCTTTCTTT.